The sequence of this T cell receptor beta chain was determined in a study of glioma-infiltrating T cells after dendritic cell vaccination. Study at large: Dendritic cells derived from monocytes and pulsed with autologous tumor lysate formed the vaccine.

Time point here: after dendritic cell vaccination, including at tumor progression/relapse. This CDR3 region has 13 residues. Germline values: CDR1 LNHDA, CDR2 SQIVND (reference sequence). V was clipped by 3 bases and J by 7 bases; unmatched bases: 2. The repertoire was sequenced with immunoSEQ multiplex PCR; TCRdb's copy has only in-frame clones and lacks some. The data contain 85,000 to 100,000 clones, about 81% of them singletons. This chain connects TRBV19 to TRBJ2-2; 7 bases match TRBD1. The TCR was taken from a human donor with glioblastoma. The starting material was blood, obtained after dendritic cell vaccination. The CDR3 loop is CASSMTGNGELFF. DNA of the CDR3: TGTGCCAGTAGTATGACAGGGAACGGGGAGCTGTTTTTT.